Described below is a single T cell receptor (beta chain) sequence and its context. The data derive from a study of blood T cell repertoires in COVID-19. The method was immunoSEQ multiplex PCR; TCRdb's version includes in-frame clones alone and lacks a portion of them. This table holds some 140,000 clones, about four fifths found once. The sample was PBMCs or T cells enriched from blood (not recorded which). The origin of this receptor is a man aged 45-65 years who had recovered from COVID-19.

The DNA of the CDR3 is TGTGCCAGCAGCCAGTCAGGGGGAAGAGGTCAGCCCCAGCATTTT. Translating gives CASSQSGGRGQPQHF. The chain has TRBV6-2 or TRBV6-3 and TRBJ1-5, with 7 bases matching TRBD1. The CDR3 runs to 15 residues. Unmatched junction bases numbered 11, after V lost 6 bases and J lost 6 bases. CDR1 is MNHEY, CDR2 SVGEGT, per germline.